This T cell receptor (beta chain) was found in a study of blood T cell repertoires in COVID-19 (dated by TCRdb to 2020 to 2021). Broadly, across the study: Samples covering the acute and convalescent phases of COVID-19 were provided by collaborators in the United States, Italy and Spain. The material from the prospective study consisted of cDNA or gDNA derived from T cells, B-cell-depleted T cells, or PBMCs. The dataset comprised deeply sampled blood TCRbeta repertoires from subjects exposed to, actively infected with, or recovered from COVID-19. The repertoires were released in a freely available public database intended as a resource for research on the immune response to SARS-CoV-2. The samples were drawn from the first 160 participants of the ongoing ImmuneRACE study and from 950 to 1,500 subjects provided by 6 global collaborators. Sample metadata almost always included a de-identified subject ID, COVID-19 status, age in years and sex. HLA class I and class II types, where available, came from metadata supplied by the sample provider rather than from assay-based typing. The paper's findings and limits, for the study overall: How much clinical and demographic metadata was included differed by source and by participant, and the metadata was provided uncurated.

TCRbeta CDR3 regions were amplified from genomic DNA using the immunoSEQ Assay, a bias-controlled multiplex PCR. Turning to the authors' computational methods: The number of nucleated cells in each sample was estimated from the amplification of reference gene primers within the assay. Sequence reads were collapsed and filtered to measure the absolute abundance of every unique TCRbeta CDR3 rearrangement. Productive Simpson clonality was computed per sample as the square root of Simpson's diversity index over productive rearrangements. TCRdb retrieved this table from immuneACCESS and kept in-frame rearrangements only. Not all clones are present; in checked studies, unresolved V genes account for under half, and no reason is known for the remainder. V, J and clone size were drawn from that table, and D and trimming were deduced from the DNA. This sample lists some 130,000 clones; 81% were detected once. The top ten clones comprise roughly 9% of the sample.

The table lists this clone with many counts. Its target antigen remains unknown. It has no much larger one-base neighbor in the sample; base qualities were not kept. Each collaborating institution followed its own protocols to collect whole blood in K2EDTA tubes. For TCRbeta analysis, collaborator samples were shipped as frozen whole blood, as isolated PBMCs, or as DNA extracted from either sample type. The CDR3 measures 14 amino acids from cysteine to phenylalanine. The DNA shown is the 42-base CDR3, in frame from base 1. The germline V gene provides CDR1 ENHRY and CDR2 SYGVKD. Relative to germline, V is 10 bases shorter and J is 1 base shorter, with 16 bases between their ends.

The V and J segments used are TRBV10-3 and TRBJ1-1, and the D gene may be TRBD1, 5 bases matching. The sequence came from a woman aged 60-75 years with active or convalescent COVID-19. Sequenced material: peripheral blood. Here is the DNA: TGTGCCACCCGGAAGACAGAGACGAACACTGAAGCTTTCTTT. Its product reads: CATRKTETNTEAFF.